Shown below are 21 T cell receptor beta chains from a single sample sequenced in a study of blood T cell repertoires in COVID-19. Generated by immunoSEQ multiplex PCR, the TCRdb table keeps only in-frame clones and is missing some. In the table there are about 170,000 clones, about 85% of which are singletons. The sample was peripheral blood. These TCRs come from a man aged 55-75 years who had recovered from COVID-19.

This clone has ten or more counts. The CDR3 sequence: CASSDLSGGSEDTQYF. The CDR3 nucleotides read TGTGCCAGCAGTGATCTCTCGGGGGGAAGTGAAGATACGCAGTATTTT. The rearrangement joins TRBV6-1 to TRBJ2-3; 7 bases map to TRBD2. With V trimmed by 3 bases and J by 5 bases, 11 bases remained unmatched. From germline, CDR1 is MNHNS and CDR2 SASEGT. The CDR3 covers 16 residues.

The chain employs TRBV7-6 and TRBJ2-1; D may be TRBD1 (5 bases). The CDR3 runs to 15 residues. V shed 5 bases and J shed 2 bases, with 13 bases lying between them. The germline gives CDR1 SGHVS, CDR2 FNYEAQ. CDR3 region: CASSPGAQPYNEQFF. The CDR3 DNA follows: TGTGCCAGCAGCCCTGGGGCACAGCCCTACAATGAGCAGTTCTTC. The full variable domain, in which reference TRBV7-6 and TRBJ2-1 provide the parts outside the CDR3, is GAGVSQSPRYKVTKRGQDVALRCDPISGHVSLYWYRQALGQGPEFLTYFNYEAQQDKSGLPNDRFSAERPEGSISTLTIQRTEQRDSAMYRCASSPGAQPYNEQFFGPGTRLTVL.

The V call is TRBV29-1, the J call TRBJ1-2, with D tentatively TRBD1 (6 bases). Trimming removed 6 bases at V and 6 bases at J, with 20 bases between. The CDR3 runs to 14 residues. Per germline, CDR1 SQVTM and CDR2 ANQGSEA. Written as DNA, the CDR3 is TGCAGCGTAACCCCCCAGGTCGGGGGGCATGGCTACACCTTC. Encoded protein: CSVTPQVGGHGYTF.

The gene calls are TRBV4-1 and TRBJ2-2, with 9 bases lining up with TRBD1. There are 15 residues in the CDR3. J lost 8 bases, V lost 6 bases, and 10 bases had no gene match. Germline CDR1 and CDR2: MGHRA and YSYEKL. Here the CDR3 reads CASRSGTGLVGELFF. CDR3 sequence (DNA): TGCGCCAGCAGGTCCGGGACAGGGCTAGTAGGGGAGCTGTTTTTT.

This sequence joins TRBV19 and TRBJ2-1; possibly TRBD1 for D (6 bases). Germline-derived CDR1 and CDR2 are LNHDA and SQIVND (reference sequence). Trimming removed 3 bases from V and 3 bases from J, with 15 bases in between. This CDR3 spans 16 amino acids. This CDR3 reads CASSMAARGLYNEQFF. CDR3 sequence (DNA): TGTGCCAGTAGTATGGCCGCCAGGGGCCTCTACAATGAGCAGTTCTTC.

The V and J genes are TRBV9 and TRBJ2-3; TRBD1 matches 7 bases. CDR1 is SGDLS, CDR2 YYNGEE, per germline. The CDR3 consists of 17 residues. V shed 3 bases, J shed 2 bases, and the junction held 12 bases outside the gene matches. Written as DNA, the CDR3 is TGTGCCAGCAGCGCGACACTAACAGGGGTTCCCACAGATACGCAGTATTTT. Protein product: CASSATLTGVPTDTQYF.

This chain connects TRBV6-1 to TRBJ1-1, with D perhaps matching TRBD1 (6 bases). The germline gives CDR1 MNHNS, CDR2 SASEGT. V was pared by 3 bases and J by 4 bases, with 15 bases between. The CDR3 has 15 residues. The CDR3, as DNA: TGTGCCAGCAGTGATAACAGGGTTTTCGGCACTGAAGCTTTCTTT. Translated, it gives CASSDNRVFGTEAFF.

V gene TRBV15 combines with J gene TRBJ1-5; 8 bases map to TRBD1. J lost 7 bases, V lost 0 bases, and 8 bases had no gene match. Germline V CDR1 and CDR2: LNHNV, YYDKDF (reference sequence). The CDR3 runs 16 residues. This CDR3 reads CATSRDFTGGRQPQHF. CDR3 bases: TGTGCCACCAGCAGAGATTTCACAGGGGGAAGACAGCCCCAGCATTTT. The whole variable domain, filled in from reference TRBV15 and TRBJ1-5, reads DAMVIQNPRYQVTQFGKPVTLSCSQTLNHNVMYWYQQKSSQAPKLLFHYYDKDFNNEADTPDNFQSRRPNTSFCFLDIRSPGLGDTAMYLCATSRDFTGGRQPQHFGDGTRLSIL.

This chain links TRBV6-2 or TRBV6-3 with TRBJ2-7; 7 nucleotides align to TRBD1. Germline V gene sequence: CDR1 MNHEY, CDR2 SVGEGT. This CDR3 contains 16 residues. The ends lost 5 bases at V and 5 bases at J; junction bases unmatched: 15. The CDR3 nucleotides read TGTGCCAGCAGTACCATCCACATACAGGGGTGGGACGAGCAGTACTTC. This encodes CASSTIHIQGWDEQYF.

The rearrangement links TRBV4-2 to TRBJ1-2; 8 nucleotides match TRBD1. Trimming cost V 1 base and J 5 bases; bases outside gene matches: 12. This CDR3 is 17 amino acids long. CDR1 is LGHNA, CDR2 YNFKEQ, per germline. In DNA form, the CDR3 reads TGTGCCAGCAGCCAAGGTCCAGGGGGCAGGCGGGGTTATGGCTACACCTTC. As protein: CASSQGPGGRRGYGYTF.

The CDR3 spells CASSPLPTGATDTQYF. In DNA form, the CDR3 reads TGTGCCAGCTCACCACTCCCGACAGGGGCCACAGATACGCAGTATTTT. The genes are TRBV18 and TRBJ2-3, with 8 nucleotides matching TRBD1. The CDR3 contains 16 residues. Germline V gene lookup returns CDR1 KGHSH and CDR2 LQKENI. V lost 1 base, J lost 2 bases, and 5 bases stayed unmatched.

The chain links TRBV19 to TRBJ1-2, with 10 bases matching TRBD1. The J segment lost 3 bases and the V segment lost 3 bases, leaving 7 bases of the junction unmatched. Germline V CDR1 and CDR2: LNHDA, SQIVND (reference sequence). The CDR3 contains 16 residues. This chain's CDR3 is CASSIQGTGEDYGYTF. CDR3 sequence (DNA): TGTGCCAGTAGTATCCAGGGGACAGGGGAGGACTATGGCTACACCTTC.

The rearrangement joins TRBV2 to TRBJ2-5; D is undetermined. The CDR3 runs to 11 residues. V was shortened by 6 bases and J by 5 bases, with 7 bases between the two germline ends. CDR1 SNHLY and CDR2 FYNNEI come from the germline V gene. This CDR3 is CASSLRETQYF. The CDR3, as DNA: TGTGCCAGCAGCTTGAGGGAGACCCAGTACTTC.

J is TRBJ2-3 and V is TRBV9, with a tentative D call TRBD2 (5 bases). Germline V gene lookup returns CDR1 SGDLS and CDR2 YYNGEE. The CDR3 totals 17 residues. Deletions cut 0 bases from V and 4 bases from J, with 18 bases between. The CDR3 loop reads CASSVEVWTVPSDTQYF. CDR3 nucleotide sequence: TGTGCCAGCAGCGTAGAAGTCTGGACTGTGCCCTCAGATACGCAGTATTTT.

The V and J genes are TRBV7-8 and TRBJ2-1; 10 bases are a match to TRBD1. The germline gives CDR1 SGHVS, CDR2 FQNEAQ. The CDR3 is 14 residues long. V lost 5 bases and J lost 5; bases outside the gene matches: 3. The DNA for the CDR3 is TGTGCCAGCAGCACCGGGACAGGGGACAATGAGCAGTTCTTC. Its translation: CASSTGTGDNEQFF.

This rearrangement joins TRBV7-3 to TRBJ1-6; TRBD1 is a possible D gene (5 bases). Germline V gene lookup returns CDR1 SGHTA and CDR2 FQGTGA. This CDR3 has 14 residues. With 5 bases removed from V and 10 bases from J, the gap between germline ends came to 15 bases. In nucleotides, the CDR3 is TGTGCCAGCAGCACCGGACTGGGGGGATCACCCCTCCACTTT. It is translated as CASSTGLGGSPLHF. Looking up the rest from reference TRBV7-3 and TRBJ1-6 gives the full variable domain: GAGVSQTPSNKVTEKGKYVELRCDPISGHTALYWYRQSLGQGPEFLIYFQGTGAADDSGLPNDRFFAVRPEGSVSTLKIQRTERGDSAVYLCASSTGLGGSPLHFGNGTRLTVT.

V is TRBV19 and J is TRBJ1-4; 7 bases match TRBD1. This CDR3 spans 15 amino acids. The germline V gene has CDR1 LNHDA and CDR2 SQIVND (reference sequence). The trim removed 5 bases at V and 5 bases at J, leaving 8 bases unmatched. This CDR3 is CASSPRTGGNEKLFF. Written as DNA, the CDR3 is TGTGCCAGTAGTCCGCGGACAGGAGGGAATGAAAAACTGTTTTTT.

This sequence joins TRBV6-2 or TRBV6-3 and TRBJ2-1; D is undetermined. Trimming shortened V by 3 bases and J by 8 bases, and 8 bases separated the two germline ends. The germline gives CDR1 MNHEY, CDR2 SVGEGT. The CDR3 spans 12 residues. The CDR3 DNA reads as TGTGCCAGCAGTTATATTTCGGATGAGCAGTTCTTC. Translated, it gives CASSYISDEQFF.

The gene calls are TRBV3-1 (or the pseudogene TRBV3-2) and TRBJ2-1; TRBD1 is a possible D gene (5 bases). Between the trimmed V and J ends, which lost 6 bases and 0 bases, there was a span of 12 bases. This CDR3 comprises 15 residues. Germline V gene sequence: CDR1 LGHDT, CDR2 YNNKEL (reference sequence). CDR3 in amino acids: CASSETAYSYNEQFF. The DNA of the CDR3 is TGTGCCAGCAGTGAGACAGCCTACTCCTACAATGAGCAGTTCTTC.

As for this clone: The same CDR3 is also encoded by other DNA sequences in this sample. The chain uses TRBV6-5 and TRBJ1-5, with TRBD1 matching over 9 bases. V shed 5 bases and J 4 bases; nucleotides not matched to a gene: 3. Germline lookup yields CDR1 MNHEY and CDR2 SVGAGI. This CDR3 is built from 14 residues. CDR3 sequence (DNA): TGTGCCAGCAGTAGACAGGGGGGGAATCAGCCCCAGCATTTT. Its translation is CASSRQGGNQPQHF.

V usage is TRBV28 and J usage is TRBJ1-1, with D possibly matching TRBD1 (6 bases). CDR1 and CDR2 (germline): MDHEN, SYDVKM. CDR3 size: 13 residues. Trimming removed 1 base from V and 5 bases from J, with 8 bases in between. The CDR3 protein is CASSLFRGTEAFF. CDR3 DNA sequence: TGTGCCAGCAGTTTATTCAGGGGAACTGAAGCTTTCTTT.